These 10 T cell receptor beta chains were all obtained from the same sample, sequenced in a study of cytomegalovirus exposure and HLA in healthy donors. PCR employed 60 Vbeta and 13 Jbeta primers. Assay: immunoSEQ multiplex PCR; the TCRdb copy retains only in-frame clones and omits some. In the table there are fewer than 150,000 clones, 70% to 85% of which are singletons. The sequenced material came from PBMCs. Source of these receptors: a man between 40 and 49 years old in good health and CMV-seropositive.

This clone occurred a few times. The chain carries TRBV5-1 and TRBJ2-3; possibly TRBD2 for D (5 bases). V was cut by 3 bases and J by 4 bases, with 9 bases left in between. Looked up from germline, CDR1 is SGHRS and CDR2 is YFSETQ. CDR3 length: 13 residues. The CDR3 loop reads CASSSLDADTQYF. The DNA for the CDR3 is TGCGCCAGCAGCTCACTAGATGCAGATACGCAGTATTTT.

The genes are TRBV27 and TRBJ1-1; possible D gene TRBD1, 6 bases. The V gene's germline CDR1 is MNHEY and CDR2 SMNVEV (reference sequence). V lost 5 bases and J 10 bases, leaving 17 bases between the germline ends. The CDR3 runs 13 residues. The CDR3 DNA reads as TGTGCCAGCAGTGCAGCAGGGGTAAGAGGAGCTTTCTTT. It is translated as CASSAAGVRGAFF.

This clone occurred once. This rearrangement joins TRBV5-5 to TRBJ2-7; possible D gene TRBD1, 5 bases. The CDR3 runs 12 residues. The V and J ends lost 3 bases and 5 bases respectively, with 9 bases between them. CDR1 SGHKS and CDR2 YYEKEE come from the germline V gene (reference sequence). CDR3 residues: CASSSRVHEQYF. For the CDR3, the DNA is TGTGCCAGCAGCTCCAGGGTCCACGAGCAGTACTTC.

The CDR3, as DNA: TGTGCCAGCAGCGTAGATGGTTCCGCCCTCACTAGCACAGATACGCAGTATTTT. It is translated as CASSVDGSALTSTDTQYF. The chain is built from TRBV9 and TRBJ2-3, with D hard to call. This CDR3 has 18 amino acids. Germline CDR1 reads SGDLS; CDR2 reads YYNGEE. Trimming shortened V by 0 bases and J by 0 bases, and 17 bases separated the two germline ends.

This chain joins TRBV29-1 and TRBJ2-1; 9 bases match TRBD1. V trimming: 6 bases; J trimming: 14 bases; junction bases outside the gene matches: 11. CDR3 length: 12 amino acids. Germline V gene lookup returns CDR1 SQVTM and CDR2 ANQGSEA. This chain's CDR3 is CSVERTGTGKFF. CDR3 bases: TGCAGCGTCGAAAGAACCGGGACAGGGAAGTTCTTC.

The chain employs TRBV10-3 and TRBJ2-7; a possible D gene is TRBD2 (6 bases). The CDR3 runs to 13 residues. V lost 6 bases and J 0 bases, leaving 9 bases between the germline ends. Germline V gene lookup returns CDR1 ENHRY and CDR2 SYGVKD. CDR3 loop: CAIREGPSYEQYF. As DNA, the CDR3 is TGTGCCATCAGGGAGGGCCCCTCCTACGAGCAGTACTTC.

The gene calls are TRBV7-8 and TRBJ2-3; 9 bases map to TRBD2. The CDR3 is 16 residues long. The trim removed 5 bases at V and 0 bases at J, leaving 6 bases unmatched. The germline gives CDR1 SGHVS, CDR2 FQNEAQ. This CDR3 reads CASSPMAGGSTDTQYF. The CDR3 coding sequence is TGTGCCAGCAGCCCAATGGCGGGAGGGAGCACAGATACGCAGTATTTT.

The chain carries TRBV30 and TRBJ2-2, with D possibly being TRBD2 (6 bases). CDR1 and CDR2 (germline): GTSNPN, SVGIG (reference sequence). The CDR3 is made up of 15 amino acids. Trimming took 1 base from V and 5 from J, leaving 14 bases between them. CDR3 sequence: CAWSAGGVRTGELFF. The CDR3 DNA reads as TGTGCCTGGAGTGCCGGAGGGGTTAGGACCGGGGAGCTGTTTTTT. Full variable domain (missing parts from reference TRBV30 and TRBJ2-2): SQTIHQWPATLVQPVGSPLSLECTVEGTSNPNLYWYRQAAGRGLQLLFYSVGIGQISSEVPQNLSASRPQDRQFILSSKKLLLSDSGFYLCAWSAGGVRTGELFFGEGSRLTVL.

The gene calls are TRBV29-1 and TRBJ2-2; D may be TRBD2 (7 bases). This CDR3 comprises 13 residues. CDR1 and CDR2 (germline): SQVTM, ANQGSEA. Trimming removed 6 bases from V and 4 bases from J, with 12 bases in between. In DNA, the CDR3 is TGCAGCGTAGGGGGGGAGGGCACCGGGGAGCTGTTTTTT. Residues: CSVGGEGTGELFF.

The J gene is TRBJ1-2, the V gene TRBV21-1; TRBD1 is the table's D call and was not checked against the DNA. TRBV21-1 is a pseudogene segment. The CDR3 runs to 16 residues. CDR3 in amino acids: CASSKGLRGTNYGYTF. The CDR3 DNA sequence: TGTGCCAGCAGCAAAGGACTCAGGGGGACTAACTATGGCTACACCTTC.